A selection of T cell receptor beta chains follows, all from one sample in a study of tumor and adjacent non-tumor tissue in lung cancer. TCRdb passed the multiplex PCR reads through MiXCR, listing each CDR3 protein once. The sample yields around 79,000 distinct CDR3 sequences, roughly 72% seen once. Sequences were obtained from lung tumor tissue. The receptor set was obtained from a woman aged 40 to 49 with non-small cell lung cancer. CDR3s include the opening cysteine and the closing phenylalanine or tryptophan. D genes are given only for firm matches. Some rows have no size entry. The others give once, few or many, or a class for an expanded clone.

TRBV11-2	TRBJ2-4	.	.	CASSPGWVLAKNIQYF	TGTGCCAGCAGCCCGGGGTGGGTGTTAGCAAAAAACATTCAGTACTTC
TRBV28	TRBJ2-2	TRBD1	many	CASSYAHRGNTGELFF	TGTGCCAGCAGTTATGCGCACAGGGGTAACACCGGGGAGCTGTTTTTT
TRBV14	TRBJ2-3	TRBD2	.	CTSSQELLAARSDTQYF	TGTACCAGCAGCCAGGAGTTACTAGCGGCGAGATCAGATACGCAGTATTTT
TRBV29-1	TRBJ2-6	.	.	CGVNSVGSGANVLTF	TGCGGCGTTAATTCCGTGGGCTCTGGGGCCAACGTCCTGACTTTC
TRBV6-6	TRBJ1-2	TRBD1	.	CTSGGTEYSYTF	TGTACCAGCGGCGGGACAGAGTATAGCTACACCTTC
TRBV4-1	TRBJ2-2	.	many	CASSQEWATNTGELFF	TGCGCCAGCAGCCAAGAATGGGCTACGAACACCGGGGAGCTGTTTTTT
TRBV6-1	TRBJ1-5	.	.	CGSTPWDLYSNQPQHF	TGTGGCAGCACTCCCTGGGACCTATATAGCAATCAGCCCCAGCATTTT
TRBV6-1	TRBJ1-1	.	.	CASIKQGRGTEAFF	TGTGCCAGCATTAAACAGGGAAGAGGAACTGAGGCTTTCTTT
TRBV11-2	TRBJ2-1	.	.	CASSKTLAALYNELFF	TGTGCTAGCAGCAAGACATTAGCTGCACTGTACAATGAGCTGTTCTTC
TRBV12-3/TRBV12-4	TRBJ1-2	.	.	CTSSYGRYGYTF	TGTACAAGCAGTTACGGACGGTATGGCTACACCTTC
TRBV6-6	TRBJ1-1	TRBD1	.	CISSYDRVVNTEAFF	TGTATCAGCAGCTACGACAGGGTTGTAAACACTGAAGCTTTCTTT
TRBV11-1	TRBJ2-1	.	few	CVSSLSSEQFF	TGCGTCAGCAGCTTAAGTAGTGAGCAGTTCTTC
TRBV7-8	TRBJ2-1	TRBD2	many	CASSQQFTSGFGSYNEQFF	TGTGCCAGCAGCCAACAATTCACTAGCGGATTCGGCTCCTACAATGAGCAGTTCTTC
TRBV20-1	TRBJ1-6	.	.	CSSRVGRDNSPLRF	TGCAGCTCTAGAGTGGGACGGGATAATTCACCCCTCCGCTTT
TRBV7-9	TRBJ2-1	.	.	CVSSYRDHPTHTEQFF	TGTGTCAGCAGCTACCGGGACCACCCAACGCACACTGAGCAGTTCTTC
TRBV6-5	TRBJ2-1	.	.	CASSPGFSSSYNDQFF	TGTGCCAGCAGTCCGGGATTCTCGAGCTCCTACAATGATCAGTTCTTC
TRBV19	TRBJ1-1	TRBD1	few	CASIGWNRGTEAFF	TGTGCCAGTATTGGGTGGAACAGGGGCACTGAAGCTTTCTTT
TRBV11-3	TRBJ2-5	.	.	CASRRGTHVTQYF	TGTGCCAGCCGTCGGGGGACCCATGTGACCCAGTACTTC
TRBV10-1	TRBJ1-1	TRBD1	many	CASSERTGSGTEAFF	TGCGCCAGCAGTGAACGGACAGGGTCGGGCACTGAAGCTTTCTTT
TRBV12-3/TRBV12-4	TRBJ2-5	.	.	CASSLYFSVGQETQYF	TGTGCCAGCAGTTTATATTTTAGCGTGGGACAAGAGACCCAGTACTTC